This T cell receptor beta chain stems from a study of blood T cell repertoires in COVID-19 (dated by TCRdb to about 2020). Describing the broader study: Samples covering the acute and convalescent phases of COVID-19 were provided by collaborators in the United States, Italy and Spain. The prospective study material was composed of cDNA or gDNA derived from T cells, B-cell-depleted T cells, or PBMCs. Deeply sampled blood TCRbeta repertoires from subjects exposed to, actively infected with, or recovered from COVID-19 were included in the dataset. A freely available public database, intended as a resource for researchers studying the immune response to SARS-CoV-2, is where the repertoires were released. Samples came from the ongoing ImmuneRACE study (first 160 participants) plus 1,254 subjects from 6 global collaborators. Sample metadata almost always included a de-identified subject ID, COVID-19 status, age in years and sex. Where available, HLA class I and class II types were taken from metadata supplied by the sample provider and were not determined by assay-based typing. Points the paper makes about the study in general: How much clinical and demographic metadata was included differed by source and by participant, and the metadata was provided uncurated.

CDR1 and CDR2 are read off the germline V gene as SGHDT and YYEEEE. Germline trimming amounts to 4 bases on V and 4 bases on J, with 11 as the count of junction bases outside the gene matches. The CDR3 starts with the cysteine, ends with the phenylalanine, and has 16 residues. Only the CDR3 region is kept as DNA, spanning 48 bases read in frame from base 1. Points on this clone: No antigen is known for it. No base quality information exists; no much larger clone differs at one position.

Enrolling through a virtual design, the prospective study's participants ranged in age from roughly 18 to 89 years and lived across 24 United States geographic areas. To assign participants to cohorts, the prospective study relied on clinical history that participants themselves reported in a screening survey and a study questionnaire. For ImmuneRACE Cohort 3, a participant was defined as recovered based on two consecutive negative NP/OP PCR tests, clearance by a healthcare professional, or resolution of symptoms. In the prospective study, mobile phlebotomists collected whole blood, serum and a nasopharyngeal or oropharyngeal swab from each participant. Prospective study participants could optionally give additional blood draws and questionnaires over a roughly 2-month period. Prospective study blood samples were shipped either frozen or at room temperature before DNA extraction. The immunoSEQ Assay, a bias-controlled multiplex PCR, was used to amplify TCRbeta CDR3 regions from genomic DNA. Concerning the study's data processing: Within the assay, amplification of reference gene primers was used to estimate how many nucleated cells each sample contained. To quantify the absolute abundance of each unique TCRbeta CDR3 rearrangement, sequence reads were collapsed and filtered. For each sample, productive Simpson clonality was calculated by taking the square root of Simpson's diversity index across productive rearrangements. As stored in TCRdb, this immuneACCESS dataset retains in-frame rearrangements with V and J assigned. A fraction of the clones does not appear; measured against another copy, unresolved V genes explain less than half of the discrepancy, and the remainder lacks a known reason. For V, J and clone size, that table is used; D and trimming come from the DNA. For this sample the table gives about 180,000 clones, of which roughly 83% were detected only once. The top ten clonotypes cover 8% to 10% of the sample.

Specimen: PBMCs or T cells enriched from blood (not recorded which). The receptor's source is a woman younger than 45 who had recovered from COVID-19. This chain is built from TRBV5-6 and TRBJ1-1; TRBD1 agrees with 9 junctional bases. This receptor carries the CDR3 CASSRTGDLRGTEAFF. The DNA reads TGTGCCAGCAGCCGGACAGGGGACCTAAGGGGCACTGAAGCTTTCTTT.